The 29 T cell receptor beta chains below come from one sample, sequenced in a study of graft-versus-host responses after intestinal transplantation. These TCRs are of unknown antigen specificity. Here immunoSEQ multiplex PCR was the method, and the copy in TCRdb shows in-frame clones only, minus some. The table lists approximately 93,000 clones, 92% of them singletons, with roughly 0.07% in the top ten. The sequences come from unstimulated CD8+ T cells sorted from spleen or lymph node cells, collected before transplant. The receptors were gathered from a human donor who was the organ donor for an intestinal transplant.

This rearrangement joins TRBV5-4 to TRBJ2-7, with TRBD2 matching over 9 bases. Germline loops: CDR1 SGHNT, CDR2 YYREEE (reference sequence). V lost 6 bases to trimming and J lost 5 bases; unmatched junction nucleotides: 12. CDR3 length equals 15 residues. CDR3 sequence: CASNSVAGAGDEQYF. The CDR3 DNA reads as TGTGCCAGCAACTCGGTAGCGGGAGCCGGCGACGAGCAGTACTTC. The variable domain in full, with the rest retrieved from reference TRBV5-4 and TRBJ2-7, is ETGVTQSPTHLIKTRGQQVTLRCSSQSGHNTVSWYQQALGQGPQFIFQYYREEENGRGNFPPRFSGLQFPNYSSELNVNALELDDSALYLCASNSVAGAGDEQYFGPGTRLTVT.

The V and J genes are TRBV7-9 and TRBJ1-1, with 9 bases that match TRBD1. This CDR3 spans 15 amino acids. The germline CDR1 and CDR2 sequences are SEHNR and FQNEAQ (reference sequence). V gave up 5 bases and J gave up 4 bases; unmatched junction bases: 8. DNA of the CDR3: TGTGCCAGCAGCGATGGACAGGGGATGATCACTGAAGCTTTCTTT. Encoded protein: CASSDGQGMITEAFF.

V and J are TRBV6-5 and TRBJ2-3; D uncertain. The germline V and J ends were trimmed by 0 bases and 9 bases, with 10 bases remaining between them. Per germline, CDR1 MNHEY and CDR2 SVGAGI. CDR3 length equals 13 residues. The CDR3 bases are TGTGCCAGCAGTTACTCGATTTACCAGACGCAGTATTTT. It codes for CASSYSIYQTQYF.

This chain links TRBV14 with TRBJ2-5; D possibly corresponds to TRBD2 (6 bases). Germline assignment: CDR1 SGHDN and CDR2 FVKESK. Trimming shortened V by 2 bases and J by 1 base, and 11 bases separated the two germline ends. CDR3 length: 15 amino acids. The DNA of the CDR3 is TGTGCCAGCAGCCAACGGAGACTAGTCCAAGAGACCCAGTACTTC. Amino acids: CASSQRRLVQETQYF.

V gene TRBV29-1 combines with J gene TRBJ2-3; maybe TRBD1 (6 bases). The V gene lost 6 bases and the J gene lost 3 bases, with 13 bases spanning the gap. Germline CDR1 reads SQVTM; CDR2 reads ANQGSEA. This CDR3 has 13 residues. The CDR3 region is CSVSRGGTDTQYF. In DNA, the CDR3 is TGCAGCGTCAGCAGGGGTGGAACAGATACGCAGTATTTT.

In its sample, this clone was seen once. The rearrangement links TRBV4-1 to TRBJ1-1; perhaps TRBD1 as D (5 bases). Germline V gene sequence: CDR1 MGHRA, CDR2 YSYEKL. The CDR3 runs to 13 residues. V shed 1 base and J shed 5 bases, with 8 bases lying between them. The CDR3 DNA is TGCGCCAGCAGCCAAGTTGGGGGGACTGAAGCTTTCTTT. Translating it yields CASSQVGGTEAFF.

This rearrangement joins TRBV9 to TRBJ2-1; 9 bases line up with TRBD2. Germline lookup yields CDR1 SGDLS and CDR2 YYNGEE. V was clipped by 2 bases and J by 10 bases; unmatched bases: 4. The CDR3 runs 13 residues. The CDR3 DNA reads as TGTGCCAGCAGCGTGGGACTAGCAAACGAGCAGTTCTTC. Protein product: CASSVGLANEQFF.

The rearrangement links TRBV6-5 to TRBJ1-2; possible D gene TRBD1, 6 bases. This CDR3 spans 14 amino acids. V was shortened by 4 bases and J by 6 bases, with 15 bases between the two germline ends. CDR1 and CDR2 from the germline V gene are MNHEY and SVGAGI. The CDR3 coding sequence is TGTGCCAGCAGTTCAGAAGGACAGATACATGGCTACACCTTC. The encoded protein is CASSSEGQIHGYTF.

This clone was recorded once. The chain links TRBV4-1 to TRBJ2-3, with TRBD2 as a possible D gene (5 bases). CDR1 is MGHRA and CDR2 is YSYEKL in the germline V gene. The CDR3 covers 15 residues. Trimming pared 1 base from V and 3 bases from J, leaving 11 bases between. The CDR3 protein is CASSQVITGTDTQYF. DNA of the CDR3: TGCGCCAGCAGCCAAGTGATTACGGGGACAGATACGCAGTATTTT.

The CDR3, as DNA: TGTGCCAGCAGCTTAGGTGTTCTAGGGGCCGGGGAGCTGTTTTTT. It is translated as CASSLGVLGAGELFF. V usage is TRBV7-6 and J usage is TRBJ2-2; maybe TRBD1 (5 bases). This CDR3 comprises 15 residues. Germline CDR1 is SGHVS and CDR2 is FNYEAQ. Trimming removed 1 base from V and 6 bases from J, with 12 bases in between. The variable domain in full, completed from reference TRBV7-6 and TRBJ2-2, reads GAGVSQSPRYKVTKRGQDVALRCDPISGHVSLYWYRQALGQGPEFLTYFNYEAQQDKSGLPNDRFSAERPEGSISTLTIQRTEQRDSAMYRCASSLGVLGAGELFFGEGSRLTVL.

The CDR3 DNA reads as TGTGCCAGCAGCTTAGCGCAGGGTCGAGACTATGGCTACACCTTC. Translated, it gives CASSLAQGRDYGYTF. V is TRBV7-4 and J is TRBJ1-2, with a weak D call TRBD1 (5 bases). The germline V and J ends were trimmed by 0 bases and 3 bases, with 11 bases remaining between them. The CDR3 contains 15 residues. Germline CDR1 and CDR2: SGHVT and SQSDAQ.

The chain employs TRBV18 and TRBJ1-2; tentatively, D is TRBD1 (6 bases). The V gene's germline CDR1 is KGHSH and CDR2 LQKENI. V shed 5 bases and J shed 4 bases, with 17 bases lying between them. The CDR3 length is 15 residues. For the CDR3, the DNA is TGTGCCAGCTCATCCACAGGGATAGCTCCCTATGGCTACACCTTC. Protein product: CASSSTGIAPYGYTF.

The table lists this clone with a count of one. The chain employs TRBV28 and TRBJ2-3, with D possibly matching TRBD1 (5 bases). In germline, CDR1 is MDHEN, CDR2 SYDVKM. Trimming took 3 bases from V and 3 from J, leaving 16 bases between them. The CDR3 has 16 amino acids. The CDR3 coding sequence is TGTGCCAGCAGTTTTCACGGACACCCACCGACAGATACGCAGTATTTT. Its translation is CASSFHGHPPTDTQYF.

The chain joins TRBV11-3 to TRBJ2-7; possible D gene TRBD1, 6 bases. Trimming removed 6 bases from V and 2 bases from J, with 17 bases in between. Germline values: CDR1 SGHNT, CDR2 YENEEA. The CDR3 contains 15 residues. The CDR3 loop reads CASSIQQGSPYEQYF. CDR3 in DNA: TGTGCCAGCAGTATACAACAGGGAAGTCCCTACGAGCAGTACTTC.

This rearrangement joins TRBV9 to TRBJ2-1; the match to TRBD2 covers 10 bases. Germline V gene data show CDR1 as SGDLS and CDR2 as YYNGEE. The CDR3 consists of 21 residues. After removal of 0 bases from V and 4 bases from J, the junction contained 19 bases not matched to a gene. CDR3 DNA sequence: TGTGCCAGCAGCGTAGTTGGGAATAGCGGGAGGACCCCATCCAATTACAATGAGCAGTTCTTC. It encodes CASSVVGNSGRTPSNYNEQFF. Full variable domain (missing parts from reference TRBV9 and TRBJ2-1): DSGVTQTPKHLITATGQRVTLRCSPRSGDLSVYWYQQSLDQGLQFLIQYYNGEERAKGNILERFSAQQFPDLHSELNLSSLELGDSALYFCASSVVGNSGRTPSNYNEQFFGPGTRLTVL.

This chain uses TRBV29-1 with TRBJ2-5, with 8 bases lining up with TRBD2. The CDR3 contains 19 residues. Per the germline V gene, CDR1 is SQVTM and CDR2 is ANQGSEA. After removal of 3 bases from V and 4 bases from J, the junction contained 22 bases not matched to a gene. CDR3 sequence: CSVEAVTVTQREIVETQYF. CDR3 DNA: TGCAGCGTTGAGGCCGTGACAGTCACTCAGCGGGAGATAGTAGAGACCCAGTACTTC.

The chain has TRBV6-1 and TRBJ1-5; 10 positions match TRBD1. This CDR3 spans 15 amino acids. The V gene's germline CDR1 is MNHNS and CDR2 SASEGT. The trim removed 0 bases at V and 5 bases at J, leaving 1 base unmatched. CDR3 nucleotide sequence: TGTGCCAGCAGTGAAGCCGGGACAGGGGATCAGCCCCAGCATTTT. This codes for CASSEAGTGDQPQHF.

This chain links TRBV13 with TRBJ2-1; 10 nucleotides align to TRBD2. Looked up from germline, CDR1 is PRHDT and CDR2 is FYEKMQ (reference sequence). CDR3 length equals 14 residues. V trimming: 5 bases; J trimming: 4 bases; junction bases outside the gene matches: 2. The CDR3 sequence is CASSRSGGYNEQFF. CDR3 coding DNA: TGTGCCAGCAGCCGTAGCGGGGGGTACAATGAGCAGTTCTTC.

The CDR3 reads CATSTEGHPGNEQFF. CDR3 nucleotides: TGTGCCACCAGCACAGAAGGACACCCTGGCAATGAGCAGTTCTTC. V and J are TRBV15 and TRBJ2-1; perhaps TRBD1 as D (5 bases). Germline CDR1 is LNHNV and CDR2 is YYDKDF (reference sequence). The CDR3 runs 15 residues. The V end lost 4 bases, the J end lost 6 bases, and 16 bases lay between the germline ends.

The chain recombines TRBV10-1 with TRBJ1-4; D remains ambiguous. From germline, CDR1 is WNHNN and CDR2 SYGVQD (reference sequence). This CDR3 region has 11 residues. V lost 10 bases and J lost 8, with 11 bases in between. The DNA for the CDR3 is TGCGCCACCGTGTTCCCGGAAAAACTGTTTTTT. Translation: CATVFPEKLFF.

This clone was seen just once. This chain uses TRBV6-5 with TRBJ2-1, with 7 bases that match TRBD2. This CDR3 spans 13 amino acids. The trim removed 2 bases at V and 10 bases at J, leaving 5 bases unmatched. Germline CDR1 is MNHEY and CDR2 is SVGAGI. The CDR3 protein is CASSYGRGSEQFF. The CDR3, as DNA: TGTGCCAGCAGTTACGGGAGGGGATCAGAGCAGTTCTTC.

The chain carries TRBV13 and TRBJ1-4; D is perhaps TRBD1 (6 bases). Trimming cost V 5 bases and J 5 bases, with 15 bases left between them. The germline V gene encodes CDR1 PRHDT and CDR2 FYEKMQ (reference sequence). The CDR3 is 15 residues long. The CDR3 loop reads CASSPGQTENEKLFF. The CDR3 bases are TGTGCCAGCAGCCCCGGACAGACAGAAAATGAAAAACTGTTTTTT.

This chain joins TRBV7-2 and TRBJ2-2, with TRBD2 matching 7 bases. Germline assignment: CDR1 SGHTA and CDR2 FQGNSA. The CDR3 extends over 17 amino acids. The trim removed 6 bases at V and 7 bases at J, leaving 17 bases unmatched. CDR3 loop: CASSTGDYPRTGGELFF. The CDR3 nucleotides read TGTGCCAGCAGTACCGGGGACTACCCAAGAACAGGCGGGGAGCTGTTTTTT.

The J gene is TRBJ2-3, the V gene TRBV9; no definite D call. Germline CDR1 reads SGDLS; CDR2 reads YYNGEE. CDR3 size: 14 residues. V gave up 3 bases and J gave up 3 bases, with 11 bases separating them. The DNA of the CDR3 is TGTGCCAGCAGCGGGAGTTTTGGTACAGATACGCAGTATTTT. Amino acid sequence: CASSGSFGTDTQYF.

This clone turned up a few times. The V gene is TRBV5-6, the J gene TRBJ2-7; tentative D call: TRBD1 (5 bases). The germline CDR1 and CDR2 sequences are SGHDT and YYEEEE. This CDR3 contains 13 residues. V gave up 0 bases and J gave up 7 bases, with 11 bases separating them. CDR3: CASSLGGRQEQYF. In DNA form, the CDR3 reads TGTGCCAGCAGCTTGGGGGGCAGGCAAGAGCAGTACTTC.

This clone was observed a single time. The V and J genes are TRBV13 and TRBJ2-1, with 9 bases identical to TRBD1. Germline lookup yields CDR1 PRHDT and CDR2 FYEKMQ (reference sequence). CDR3 length: 15 residues. V lost 5 bases and J lost 5; bases outside the gene matches: 7. The CDR3 DNA is TGTGCCAGCAGCGGGATGGACAGGGGTGACAATGAGCAGTTCTTC. Residues: CASSGMDRGDNEQFF.

The rearrangement uses TRBV9 and TRBJ1-3, with D possibly TRBD1 on 6 matching bases. The CDR3 consists of 17 residues. V shed 3 bases and J shed 0 bases, with 16 bases lying between them. Germline CDR1 reads SGDLS; CDR2 reads YYNGEE. This chain's CDR3 is CASSATGTNSSGNTIYF. The CDR3 DNA reads as TGTGCCAGCAGCGCCACCGGGACAAATAGCTCTGGAAACACCATATATTTT.

The chain employs TRBV11-2 and TRBJ2-5; TRBD1 agrees at 8 bases. The CDR3 has 15 amino acids. V shed 0 bases, J shed 4 bases, and the junction held 4 bases outside the gene matches. Germline assignment: CDR1 SGHAT and CDR2 FQNNGV. CDR3 region: CASSLEPGGRETQYF. CDR3 nucleotides: TGTGCCAGCAGCTTAGAACCAGGGGGCCGAGAGACCCAGTACTTC.

The chain is built from TRBV30 and TRBJ2-7; 7 bases agree with TRBD2. Germline V gives CDR1 GTSNPN, CDR2 SVGIG (reference sequence). This CDR3 comprises 13 residues. With 0 bases clipped from V and 12 bases from J, the junction kept 11 bases outside the gene matches. For the CDR3, the DNA is TGTGCCTGGAGTGTACTGGCGGGAGAAACCCGGTACTTC. It specifies CAWSVLAGETRYF.